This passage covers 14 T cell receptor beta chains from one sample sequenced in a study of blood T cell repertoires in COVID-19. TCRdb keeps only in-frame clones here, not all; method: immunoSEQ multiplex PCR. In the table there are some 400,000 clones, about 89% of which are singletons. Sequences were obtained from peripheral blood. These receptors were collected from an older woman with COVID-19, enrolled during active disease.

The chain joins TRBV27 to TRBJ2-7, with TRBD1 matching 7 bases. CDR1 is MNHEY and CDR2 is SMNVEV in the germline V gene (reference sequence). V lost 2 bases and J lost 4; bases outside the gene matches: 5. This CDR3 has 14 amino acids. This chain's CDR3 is CASSLRGPPYEQYF. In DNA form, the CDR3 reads TGTGCCAGCAGTTTAAGGGGGCCCCCTTACGAGCAGTACTTC.

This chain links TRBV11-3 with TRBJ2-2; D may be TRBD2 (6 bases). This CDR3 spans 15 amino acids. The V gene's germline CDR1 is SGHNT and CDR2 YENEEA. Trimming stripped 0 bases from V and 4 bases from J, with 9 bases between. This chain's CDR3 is CASSLDRRATGELFF. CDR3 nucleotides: TGTGCCAGCAGCTTAGATCGGAGGGCCACCGGGGAGCTGTTTTTT. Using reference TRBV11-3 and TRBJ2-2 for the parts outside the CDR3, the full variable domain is EAGVVQSPRYKIIEKKQPVAFWCNPISGHNTLYWYLQNLGQGPELLIRYENEEAVDDSQLPKDRFSAERLKGVDSTLKIQPAELGDSAVYLCASSLDRRATGELFFGEGSRLTVL.

CDR3 region: CATSFGHSSNQPQHF. As DNA, the CDR3 is TGTGCCACCTCTTTTGGGCACTCTAGCAATCAGCCCCAGCATTTT. J is TRBJ1-5 and V is TRBV2; D is unclear. Germline V gene data show CDR1 as SNHLY and CDR2 as FYNNEI. Trimming pared 10 bases from V and 0 bases from J, leaving 16 bases between. CDR3 length: 15 amino acids.

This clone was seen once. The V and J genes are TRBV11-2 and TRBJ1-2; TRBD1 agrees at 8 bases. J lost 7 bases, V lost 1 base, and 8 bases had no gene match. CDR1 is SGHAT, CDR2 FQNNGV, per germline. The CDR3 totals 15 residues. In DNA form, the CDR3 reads TGTGCCAGCAGCTTAGCTGCAGGGGGCTTTGTTGGCTACACCTTC. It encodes CASSLAAGGFVGYTF.

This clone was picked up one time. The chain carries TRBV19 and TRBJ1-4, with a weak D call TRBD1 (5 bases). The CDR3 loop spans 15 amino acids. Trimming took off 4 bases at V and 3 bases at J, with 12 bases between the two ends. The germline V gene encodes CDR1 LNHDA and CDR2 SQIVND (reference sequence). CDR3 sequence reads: CASSTTQAANEKLFF. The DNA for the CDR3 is TGTGCCAGTAGTACTACACAGGCGGCTAATGAAAAACTGTTTTTT.

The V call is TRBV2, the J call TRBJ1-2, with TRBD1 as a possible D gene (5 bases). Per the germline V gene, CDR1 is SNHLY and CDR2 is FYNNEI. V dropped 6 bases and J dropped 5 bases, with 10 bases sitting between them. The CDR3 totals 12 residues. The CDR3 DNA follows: TGTGCCAGCAGGGGGACTGGATATGGCTACACCTTC. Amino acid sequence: CASRGTGYGYTF.

The CDR3 loop reads CATSRTPPGQGTNYGYTF. The CDR3 DNA sequence: TGTGCCACCAGCAGGACACCTCCGGGACAGGGGACCAACTATGGCTACACCTTC. The V gene is TRBV15, the J gene TRBJ1-2, with 10 positions matching TRBD1. Germline V gives CDR1 LNHNV, CDR2 YYDKDF (reference sequence). V gave up 3 bases and J gave up 2 bases; unmatched junction bases: 12. This CDR3 is built from 18 residues.

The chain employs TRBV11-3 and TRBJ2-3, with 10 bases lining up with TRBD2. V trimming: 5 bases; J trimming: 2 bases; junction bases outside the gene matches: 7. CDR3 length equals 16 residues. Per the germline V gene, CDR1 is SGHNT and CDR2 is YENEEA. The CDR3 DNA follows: TGTGCCAGCAGCCCGAAAGCGGGGGGGCTCACAGATACGCAGTATTTT. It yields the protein CASSPKAGGLTDTQYF.

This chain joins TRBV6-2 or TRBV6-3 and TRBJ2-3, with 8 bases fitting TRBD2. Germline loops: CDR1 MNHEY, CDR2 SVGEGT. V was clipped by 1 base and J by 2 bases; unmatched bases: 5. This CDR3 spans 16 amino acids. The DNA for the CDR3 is TGTGCCAGCAGTTACTTCGGGCGGGGGGCCACAGATACGCAGTATTTT. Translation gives CASSYFGRGATDTQYF.

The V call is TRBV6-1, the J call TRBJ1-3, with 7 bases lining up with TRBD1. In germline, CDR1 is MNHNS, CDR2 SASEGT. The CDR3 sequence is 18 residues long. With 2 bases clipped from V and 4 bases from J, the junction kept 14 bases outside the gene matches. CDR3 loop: CASSELIGQDVSGNTIYF. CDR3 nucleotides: TGTGCCAGCAGTGAATTAATTGGACAGGATGTTTCAGGAAACACCATATATTTT.

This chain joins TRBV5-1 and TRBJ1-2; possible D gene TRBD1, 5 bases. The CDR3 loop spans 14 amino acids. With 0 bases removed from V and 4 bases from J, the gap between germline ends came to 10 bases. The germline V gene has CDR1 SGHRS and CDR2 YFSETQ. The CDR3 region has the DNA TGCGCCAGCAGCTTGGTAGACAGTCTCTATGGCTACACCTTC. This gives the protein CASSLVDSLYGYTF. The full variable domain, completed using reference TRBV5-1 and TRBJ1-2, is KAGVTQTPRYLIKTRGQQVTLSCSPISGHRSVSWYQQTPGQGLQFLFEYFSETQRNKGNFPGRFSGRQFSNSRSEMNVSTLELGDSALYLCASSLVDSLYGYTFGSGTRLTVV.

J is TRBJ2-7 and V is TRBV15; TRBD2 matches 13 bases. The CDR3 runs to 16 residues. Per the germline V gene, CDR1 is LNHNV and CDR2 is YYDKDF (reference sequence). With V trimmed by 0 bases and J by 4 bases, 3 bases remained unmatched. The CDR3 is CATSREGTSGAYEQYF. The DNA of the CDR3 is TGTGCCACCAGCAGAGAAGGGACTAGCGGGGCATACGAGCAGTACTTC. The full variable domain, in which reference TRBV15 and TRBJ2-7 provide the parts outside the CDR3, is DAMVIQNPRYQVTQFGKPVTLSCSQTLNHNVMYWYQQKSSQAPKLLFHYYDKDFNNEADTPDNFQSRRPNTSFCFLDIRSPGLGDTAMYLCATSREGTSGAYEQYFGPGTRLTVT.

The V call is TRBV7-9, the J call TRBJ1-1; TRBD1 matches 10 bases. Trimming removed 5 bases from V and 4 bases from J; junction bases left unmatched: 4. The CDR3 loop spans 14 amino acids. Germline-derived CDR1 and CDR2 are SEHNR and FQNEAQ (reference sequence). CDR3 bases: TGTGCCAGCAGCCCCTGGACAGGGGGCACTGAAGCTTTCTTT. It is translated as CASSPWTGGTEAFF. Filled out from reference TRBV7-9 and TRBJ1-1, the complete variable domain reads DTGVSQNPRHKITKRGQNVTFRCDPISEHNRLYWYRQTLGQGPEFLTYFQNEAQLEKSRLLSDRFSAERPKGSFSTLEIQRTEQGDSAMYLCASSPWTGGTEAFFGQGTRLTVV.

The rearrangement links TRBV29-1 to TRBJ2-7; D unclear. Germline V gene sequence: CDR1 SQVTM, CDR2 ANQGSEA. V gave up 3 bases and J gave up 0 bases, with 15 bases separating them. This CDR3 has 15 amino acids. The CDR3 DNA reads TGCAGCGTTGATTATCGGAAGGAGAGCTCCTACGAGCAGTACTTC. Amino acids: CSVDYRKESSYEQYF.